The next 8 T cell receptor beta chains were all read from a single sample in a study of Ad26.COV2.S vaccination and SARS-CoV-2 variants. Data came from immunoSEQ multiplex PCR; TCRdb stores just in-frame clones and leaves some out. The sample holds around 340,000 clones, about 88% seen once. Noted treatment: 19 received Ad26.COV2.S at low or high dose, single or two shots; 5 received placebo; per-sample allocation not given. Sampling happened 63 days after the first vaccine or placebo injection. This sample comprised peripheral blood, obtained in a trial of Ad26.COV2.S vaccine versus placebo. The source of these receptors is a person between 18 and 65 years old who received the Ad26.COV2.S COVID-19 vaccine or a placebo.

This rearrangement joins TRBV9 to TRBJ1-2, with D uncertain. Germline values: CDR1 SGDLS, CDR2 YYNGEE. Between the trimmed V and J ends, which lost 2 bases and 4 bases, there was a span of 12 bases. The CDR3 length is 14 residues. CDR3 region: CASSVSQAGYGYTF. CDR3 coding DNA: TGTGCCAGCAGCGTCTCTCAGGCAGGCTATGGCTACACCTTC.

The chain uses TRBV2 and TRBJ2-5; perhaps TRBD1 as D (6 bases). The CDR3 is 12 residues long. Germline CDR1 reads SNHLY; CDR2 reads FYNNEI. Trimming stripped 8 bases from V and 3 bases from J, with 10 bases between. The CDR3 region is CASEGEKETQYF. Written as DNA, the CDR3 is TGTGCCAGCGAGGGGGAGAAAGAGACCCAGTACTTC.

In nucleotides, the CDR3 is TGTGCCAGCAATTCCCACACAGGGGCCCTTAATTCACCCCTCCACTTT. Protein sequence: CASNSHTGALNSPLHF. V is TRBV28 and J is TRBJ1-6, with 7 bases aligning to TRBD1. CDR3 size: 16 residues. The germline CDR1 and CDR2 sequences are MDHEN and SYDVKM. The V and J ends lost 7 bases and 6 bases, in that order; junction bases with no gene match: 12.

The CDR3 loop is CARSLADLCEQYF. Written as DNA, the CDR3 is TGTGCCAGAAGCTTGGCAGATCTATGCGAGCAGTACTTC. V is TRBV7-5 and J is TRBJ2-7. TRBV7-5 is shown as a pseudogene. The CDR3 is 13 amino acids.

This chain uses TRBV7-2 with TRBJ2-3; 8 bases are a match to TRBD2. CDR1 is SGHTA and CDR2 is FQGNSA in the germline V gene. With 5 bases clipped from V and 2 bases from J, the junction kept 6 bases outside the gene matches. This CDR3 contains 15 residues. CDR3 sequence (DNA): TGTGCCAGCAGCCCTAAAGCGGGGGACACAGATACGCAGTATTTT. As protein: CASSPKAGDTDTQYF.

This chain links TRBV6-2 or TRBV6-3 with TRBJ1-5; a possible D gene is TRBD1 (6 bases). The CDR3 is 17 residues long. The V and J ends lost 3 bases and 0 bases respectively, with 15 bases between them. Germline V gene sequence: CDR1 MNHEY, CDR2 SVGEGT. CDR3 loop: CASSYGGAVSSNQPQHF. In nucleotides, the CDR3 is TGTGCCAGCAGTTATGGGGGGGCCGTAAGTAGCAATCAGCCCCAGCATTTT.

The V gene is TRBV3-1 (or the pseudogene TRBV3-2), the J gene TRBJ1-1; no clear D. The CDR3 contains 13 residues. CDR1 and CDR2 (germline): LGHDT, YNNKEL (reference sequence). Trimming took off 6 bases at V and 1 base at J, with 9 bases between the two ends. CDR3 amino acids: CASRTAGNTEAFF. The DNA of the CDR3 is TGTGCCAGCAGGACGGCGGGGAACACTGAAGCTTTCTTT.

The chain links TRBV5-8 to TRBJ1-5, with unresolved D. With 4 bases removed from V and 3 bases from J, the gap between germline ends came to 2 bases. This CDR3 has 11 residues. Germline V CDR1 and CDR2: SGHTS, YDEGEE. CDR3 region: CASSDNQPQHF. DNA of the CDR3: TGTGCCAGCAGCGACAATCAGCCCCAGCATTTT.